Below are 8 T cell receptor beta chains sequenced from a single sample in a study of T-cell reconstitution after alpha-beta-depleted transplantation in children. This sample's TCRbeta library carried unique molecular identifier barcodes. TCRdb called the PCR reads again in MiXCR, with one record for every CDR3 protein. The sample carries approximately 270,000 distinct CDR3 sequences, 9.9% recorded once. The sample was PBMCs from the stem cell graft donor, taken from the stem cell graft. The source is a human donor who donated a stem cell graft to a child with SCID.

Comments on this clonotype: A single base separates this from a much larger clone, so it may be a read error. The rearrangement joins TRBV19 to TRBJ1-1; D is undetermined. Trimming took off 4 bases at V and 6 bases at J, with 15 bases between the two ends. This CDR3 spans 14 amino acids. Germline CDR1 is LNHDA and CDR2 is SQIVND (reference sequence). CDR3 nucleotides: TGTGCCAGTAGTACAGATCGGGGTGACTCTGAAGCTTTCTTT. Its protein is CASSTDRGDSEAFF.

The V and J genes are TRBV20-1 and TRBJ2-3, with 8 positions matching TRBD2. The germline V gene has CDR1 DFQATT and CDR2 SNEGSKA (reference sequence). V shed 5 bases and J 1 base; nucleotides not matched to a gene: 8. This CDR3 spans 15 amino acids. CDR3 nucleotides: TGCAGTGCTCCCCGGGGGGGCTGGGGCACAGATACGCAGTATTTT. Its translation: CSAPRGGWGTDTQYF.

This clonotype was seen a few times. The V and J genes are TRBV6-6 and TRBJ1-4, with D unclear. The CDR3 consists of 13 residues. V dropped 7 bases and J dropped 6 bases, with 12 bases sitting between them. In germline, CDR1 is MNHNY, CDR2 SVGAGI (reference sequence). CDR3 in DNA: TGTGCCAGCACCCTTGGGGAGGATGAAAAACTGTTTTTT. It codes for CASTLGEDEKLFF.

This clonotype was seen only a few times. The gene calls are TRBV5-1 and TRBJ2-2, with D perhaps being TRBD1 or TRBD2 (5 bases each). V dropped 4 bases and J dropped 4 bases, with 17 bases sitting between them. CDR1 and CDR2 (germline): SGHRS, YFSETQ. This CDR3 has 16 residues. The CDR3: CASSLDTVGVTGELFF. CDR3 sequence (DNA): TGCGCCAGCAGCCTGGACACGGTGGGGGTCACCGGGGAGCTGTTTTTT.

This clonotype was counted ten times or more. CDR3 nucleotides: TGTGCCAGCAGTCGTACCAACACAGATACGCAGTATTTT. Its translation is CASSRTNTDTQYF. This chain joins TRBV6-1 and TRBJ2-3; D is unclear. The CDR3 consists of 13 residues. Germline loops: CDR1 MNHNS, CDR2 SASEGT. The V and J ends lost 5 bases and 2 bases respectively, with 8 bases between them.

J is TRBJ1-1 and V is TRBV6-2 or TRBV6-3; D uncertain. Germline V CDR1 and CDR2: MNHEY, SVGEGT. There are 14 residues in the CDR3. V was cut by 7 bases and J by 1 base, with 13 bases left in between. The CDR3 DNA is TGTGCCAGCACCATTAGTTCCGGGAACACTGAAGCTTTCTTT. This encodes CASTISSGNTEAFF.

This clonotype has more than one count but fewer than ten. V is TRBV5-1 and J is TRBJ1-1, with a possible D match to TRBD1 (6 bases). The CDR3 has 14 amino acids. V was pared by 2 bases and J by 4 bases, with 12 bases between. Looked up from germline, CDR1 is SGHRS and CDR2 is YFSETQ. The CDR3 sequence is CASSFNRAGTEAFF. Here the CDR3 DNA reads TGCGCCAGCAGCTTCAACAGGGCCGGCACTGAAGCTTTCTTT.

The sample holds a few counts of this clonotype. The chain couples TRBV20-1 to TRBJ2-7; TRBD2 matches 7 bases. Germline CDR1 DFQATT, CDR2 SNEGSKA (reference sequence). The V gene end was trimmed by 5 bases and the J gene end by 6 bases; junction bases not matched to a gene: 13. The CDR3 spans 14 residues. The chain's CDR3 is CSAANLGGVGEQYF. CDR3 DNA: TGCAGTGCTGCCAATTTGGGGGGGGTCGGCGAGCAGTACTTC.